The 26 T cell receptor beta chains in this list originate from one sample, sequenced in a study of CD8+ T cells in alopecia areata. Extracted RNA was reverse transcribed, and the resulting cDNA served as sequencing template. The table came from immunoSEQ multiplex PCR; TCRdb's copy has only in-frame clones and leaves some out. The data contain about 4,600 clones, 55% to 80% of them singletons. Treatment defined: oral pan-JAK inhibitor, 5-10 mg twice daily. Lesional scalp punch biopsies and peripheral blood came from alopecia areata patients. The specimen was skin, collected at week 4, from a patient treated with tofacitinib. The receptors were sampled from a human donor with alopecia areata.

This chain uses TRBV5-1 with TRBJ1-4, with a tentative D call TRBD1 (6 bases). Germline V gives CDR1 SGHRS, CDR2 YFSETQ. The ends were cut back, 0 bases at V and 7 bases at J, with 13 bases in the middle. This CDR3 comprises 15 residues. The CDR3 DNA sequence: TGCGCCAGCAGCTTGGGTGGGGGGCCTGGTGAAAAACTGTTTTTT. Translating it yields CASSLGGGPGEKLFF.

The chain recombines TRBV5-6 with TRBJ1-3, with TRBD1 as a possible D gene (5 bases). The CDR3 loop spans 15 amino acids. The V end lost 0 bases, the J end lost 4 bases, and 11 bases lay between the germline ends. Germline V CDR1 and CDR2: SGHDT, YYEEEE. CDR3 nucleotide sequence: TGTGCCAGCAGCTTGGCTCAGGGTGTGGGAAACACCATATATTTT. It codes for CASSLAQGVGNTIYF.

The chain uses TRBV7-2 and TRBJ2-1; D remains ambiguous. The CDR3 loop spans 15 amino acids. The germline V and J ends were trimmed by 6 bases and 4 bases, with 16 bases remaining between them. The germline V gene encodes CDR1 SGHTA and CDR2 FQGNSA. This CDR3 reads CASRPGRVPYNEQFF. The CDR3 coding sequence is TGTGCCAGCAGACCCGGAAGAGTGCCTTACAATGAGCAGTTCTTC.

The V call is TRBV28, the J call TRBJ2-7; D call uncertain. Trimming shortened V by 6 bases and J by 3 bases, and 9 bases separated the two germline ends. CDR3 length: 12 amino acids. CDR1 and CDR2 (germline): MDHEN, SYDVKM. CDR3 coding DNA: TGTGCCAGCAGCGTTCCATACTACGAGCAGTACTTC. It specifies CASSVPYYEQYF.

This clone was recorded once. The V and J genes are TRBV5-1 and TRBJ2-1, with TRBD2 matching over 11 bases. Losses at the gene ends were 4 bases for V and 6 bases for J; bases not matched to a gene: 6. This CDR3 is built from 15 residues. Germline assignment: CDR1 SGHRS and CDR2 YFSETQ. The CDR3 loop is CASSPLAGEINEQFF. In DNA form, the CDR3 reads TGCGCCAGCAGCCCACTAGCGGGAGAAATCAATGAGCAGTTCTTC.

The chain carries TRBV4-1 and TRBJ1-5; D may be TRBD1 (6 bases). CDR3 length: 16 amino acids. The germline V gene encodes CDR1 MGHRA and CDR2 YSYEKL. V was trimmed by 4 bases and J by 2 bases, leaving 15 bases between them. The CDR3: CASSRIQGGGNQPQHF. The CDR3 DNA reads TGCGCCAGCAGCCGCATACAGGGAGGGGGCAATCAGCCCCAGCATTTT.

CDR3 loop: CASSLKGTGYGYTF. The CDR3 DNA follows: TGTGCCAGCAGCTTGAAGGGAACTGGCTATGGCTACACCTTC. The chain recombines TRBV7-9 with TRBJ1-2, with D unresolved. The CDR3 consists of 14 residues. V lost 3 bases to trimming and J lost 4 bases, with 12 bases between them. Germline loops: CDR1 SEHNR, CDR2 FQNEAQ (reference sequence).

The chain carries TRBV2 and TRBJ2-5; 7 bases map to TRBD2. The J segment lost 5 bases and the V segment lost 8 bases, leaving 5 bases of the junction unmatched. The CDR3 runs 12 residues. Germline loops: CDR1 SNHLY, CDR2 FYNNEI. The chain's CDR3 is CASAREEETQYF. The CDR3 DNA follows: TGTGCCAGCGCCCGGGAGGAGGAGACCCAGTACTTC.

The chain recombines TRBV18 with TRBJ2-4; 15 bases agree with TRBD2. V shed 1 base and J 0 bases; nucleotides not matched to a gene: 16. CDR3 length equals 23 residues. Germline V gene sequence: CDR1 KGHSH, CDR2 LQKENI. CDR3 amino acids: CASSPRDGGTSGRYSVAKNIQYF. The CDR3 DNA sequence: TGTGCCAGCTCACCACGGGACGGCGGGACTAGCGGGAGGTACTCCGTAGCCAAAAACATTCAGTACTTC. The full variable domain, completed using reference TRBV18 and TRBJ2-4, is NAGVMQNPRHLVRRRGQEARLRCSPMKGHSHVYWYRQLPEEGLKFMVYLQKENIIDESGMPKERFSAEFPKEGPSILRIQQVVRGDSAAYFCASSPRDGGTSGRYSVAKNIQYFGAGTRLSVL.

The chain employs TRBV7-2 and TRBJ2-7; D not certain. CDR1 is SGHTA, CDR2 FQGNSA, per germline. The CDR3 spans 13 residues. The V end lost 8 bases, the J end lost 0 bases, and 11 bases lay between the germline ends. The CDR3 DNA sequence: TGTGCCAGCCCTATGATCAGCTCCTACGAGCAGTACTTC. It is translated as CASPMISSYEQYF.

J is TRBJ2-2 and V is TRBV6-1; TRBD1 is a possible D gene (6 bases). V gave up 5 bases and J gave up 1 base, with 11 bases separating them. Germline V gene sequence: CDR1 MNHNS, CDR2 SASEGT. The CDR3 consists of 15 residues. CDR3 bases: TGTGCCAGCAGTCTACCGGGACAGAACACCGGGGAGCTGTTTTTT. It codes for CASSLPGQNTGELFF.

This clone was seen more than once but under ten times. V usage is TRBV5-8 and J usage is TRBJ2-7, with D possibly called TRBD1 or TRBD2 (5 bases each). This CDR3 has 15 amino acids. Germline-derived CDR1 and CDR2 are SGHTS and YDEGEE. Trimming shortened V by 0 bases and J by 2 bases, and 12 bases separated the two germline ends. The CDR3 loop is CASSLAGTGTYEQYF. The DNA of the CDR3 is TGTGCCAGCAGCTTGGCCGGGACGGGAACCTACGAGCAGTACTTC.

The chain employs TRBV18 and TRBJ2-2, with 11 bases identical to TRBD1. The CDR3 length is 18 residues. The ends lost 2 bases at V and 7 bases at J; junction bases unmatched: 12. Germline values: CDR1 KGHSH, CDR2 LQKENI. The CDR3 protein is CASSPSGQGAYSLGELFF. As DNA, the CDR3 is TGTGCCAGCTCACCATCCGGACAGGGGGCGTACTCCCTCGGGGAGCTGTTTTTT.

The chain is built from TRBV7-8 and TRBJ2-1; no clear D gene. Germline assignment: CDR1 SGHVS and CDR2 FQNEAQ. The V gene lost 1 base and the J gene lost 5 bases, with 9 bases spanning the gap. This CDR3 is built from 14 residues. The CDR3 bases are TGTGCCAGCAGCTTAGAACTTAGAAACAATGAGCAGTTCTTC. As protein: CASSLELRNNEQFF.

This clone was detected once. This sequence joins TRBV5-1 and TRBJ2-7; 13 bases map to TRBD2. J lost 4 bases, V lost 0 bases, and 16 bases had no gene match. Germline V lookup: CDR1 SGHRS, CDR2 YFSETQ. The CDR3 has 20 residues. CDR3 in DNA: TGCGCCAGCAGCTTGGGGCGGGGAGGTGGAGGACTAGCGGGAGTTTACGAGCAGTACTTC. Its protein is CASSLGRGGGGLAGVYEQYF. Full variable domain (outside the CDR3, taken from reference TRBV5-1 and TRBJ2-7): KAGVTQTPRYLIKTRGQQVTLSCSPISGHRSVSWYQQTPGQGLQFLFEYFSETQRNKGNFPGRFSGRQFSNSRSEMNVSTLELGDSALYLCASSLGRGGGGLAGVYEQYFGPGTRLTVT.

This clone has more than one count but fewer than ten. The chain employs TRBV7-2 and TRBJ2-7; 9 bases agree with TRBD2. Trimming removed 3 bases from V and 3 bases from J; junction bases left unmatched: 3. CDR1 is SGHTA, CDR2 FQGNSA, per germline. CDR3 length: 14 amino acids. CDR3 sequence reads: CASSLTSGNYEQYF. The CDR3 DNA is TGTGCCAGCAGCTTGACTAGCGGTAACTACGAGCAGTACTTC.

The chain uses TRBV5-6 and TRBJ2-5, with 7 bases identical to TRBD1. Germline CDR1 SGHDT, CDR2 YYEEEE. V shed 3 bases, J shed 2 bases, and the junction held 10 bases outside the gene matches. The CDR3 loop spans 16 amino acids. As DNA, the CDR3 is TGTGCCAGCAGCTGGGACGACAGGGTATGGCAAGAGACCCAGTACTTC. Translating gives CASSWDDRVWQETQYF.

In this sample, this clone turned up once. The rearrangement links TRBV5-1 to TRBJ2-7; 7 nucleotides line up with TRBD2. The CDR3 totals 13 residues. Trimming cost V 0 bases and J 10 bases; bases outside gene matches: 7. Germline assignment: CDR1 SGHRS and CDR2 YFSETQ. The CDR3 loop reads CASSLELAGRQYF. DNA for the CDR3: TGCGCCAGCAGCTTGGAATTAGCGGGTAGACAGTACTTC.

The chain is built from TRBV9 and TRBJ1-1, with TRBD1 matching over 7 bases. V gave up 0 bases and J gave up 1 base; unmatched junction bases: 6. Germline assignment: CDR1 SGDLS and CDR2 YYNGEE. The CDR3 runs to 16 residues. The CDR3 is CASSVDTGVANTEAFF. The CDR3 nucleotides read TGTGCCAGCAGCGTAGACACAGGGGTGGCGAACACTGAAGCTTTCTTT.

This clone was found a few times. V usage is TRBV5-5 and J usage is TRBJ1-5; D is possibly TRBD1 (5 bases). V was pared by 0 bases and J by 4 bases, with 8 bases between. This CDR3 comprises 14 residues. Germline CDR1 SGHKS, CDR2 YYEKEE (reference sequence). CDR3 nucleotides: TGTGCCAGCAGCTTGGACAGGAGGAATCAGCCCCAGCATTTT. Translated: CASSLDRRNQPQHF.

The chain uses TRBV29-1 and TRBJ1-3, with no clear D. V was cut by 5 bases and J by 1 base, with 6 bases left in between. The germline CDR1 and CDR2 sequences are SQVTM and ANQGSEA. This CDR3 contains 12 residues. The CDR3 DNA is TGCAGCGTTCGACGTTCTGGAAACACCATATATTTT. Translation gives CSVRRSGNTIYF.

The V and J genes are TRBV5-4 and TRBJ2-1; 12 bases match TRBD2. The CDR3 runs to 18 residues. CDR1 SGHNT and CDR2 YYREEE come from the germline V gene (reference sequence). The ends lost 1 base at V and 7 bases at J; junction bases unmatched: 12. CDR3 sequence (DNA): TGTGCCAGCAGCTTGAAAGTGTTCGGGACTAGCGGGTTTAATGAGCAGTTCTTC. Its translation: CASSLKVFGTSGFNEQFF.

J is TRBJ2-1 and V is TRBV9, with a possible D match to TRBD2 (6 bases). The CDR3 is made up of 14 amino acids. The germline V and J ends were trimmed by 0 bases and 7 bases, with 11 bases remaining between them. Germline values: CDR1 SGDLS, CDR2 YYNGEE. In DNA form, the CDR3 reads TGTGCCAGCAGCGTAGCGGGAGCGAGAAATGAGCAGTTCTTC. Translated: CASSVAGARNEQFF.

The V and J genes are TRBV19 and TRBJ2-1, with D hard to call. V was pared by 5 bases and J by 4 bases, with 6 bases between. CDR1 and CDR2 (germline): LNHDA, SQIVND (reference sequence). The CDR3 spans 12 residues. The CDR3 sequence: CASSASYNEQFF. CDR3 in DNA: TGTGCCAGTAGTGCCAGTTACAATGAGCAGTTCTTC.

This sequence joins TRBV7-2 and TRBJ1-3; maybe TRBD1 (6 bases). V was shortened by 5 bases and J by 4 bases, with 18 bases between the two germline ends. In germline, CDR1 is SGHTA, CDR2 FQGNSA. The CDR3 length is 16 residues. CDR3 amino acids: CASSPVSRGSGNTIYF. DNA of the CDR3: TGTGCCAGCAGCCCGGTGTCCAGGGGATCCGGAAACACCATATATTTT.

The V call is TRBV11-2, the J call TRBJ1-2; TRBD1 matches at 10 bases. There are 13 residues in the CDR3. J lost 14 bases, V lost 4 bases, and 10 bases had no gene match. Germline CDR1 is SGHAT and CDR2 is FQNNGV. The CDR3 DNA sequence: TGTGCCAGCAGCTCGGGACAGGGGACCCGACCTACCTTC. This translates into CASSSGQGTRPTF. The full variable domain, completed using reference TRBV11-2 and TRBJ1-2, is EAGVAQSPRYKIIEKRQSVAFWCNPISGHATLYWYQQILGQGPKLLIQFQNNGVVDDSQLPKDRFSAERLKGVDSTLKIQPAKLEDSAVYLCASSSGQGTRPTFGSGTRLTVV.